The present TCR beta chain was sequenced within a study of CD8 T cells in ankylosing spondylitis. Study-level points and caveats: Earlier authors reported some of these motif variants in reactive arthritis synovial fluid and blood. Ankylosing spondylitis blood seemed to carry a telltale TCR beta motif made of under ten highly homologous variants. Disease-linked clones were found to be CD8+ and relatively rare in peripheral blood. Matched ankylosing spondylitis synovial fluid reportedly contained a significantly enriched population of disease-linked clones.

Trimming pared 2 bases from V and 4 bases from J, leaving 14 bases between. CDR3 length: 14 amino acids. The germline V gene encodes CDR1 DFQATT and CDR2 SNEGSKA (reference sequence). Generation of TCR beta libraries employed quantitative 5'-RACE incorporating molecular barcodes. TCRdb reanalysed the 5' RACE reads using MiXCR and keeps one entry per CDR3 protein. The sample holds some 400,000 distinct CDR3 sequences, 20% to 25% seen once. For this clonotype: Its antigen is not identified.

Sample: blood, either unsorted or a sorted T cell fraction (not recorded which). V and J are TRBV20-1 and TRBJ1-2; no reliable D call. The sequence was collected from a male donor with ankylosing spondylitis. Here the CDR3 reads CSARTSKASYGYTF. In DNA, the CDR3 is TGCAGTGCTAGAACGTCCAAGGCCTCCTATGGCTACACCTTC.